The TCR beta chain described here comes from a study of cytomegalovirus exposure and HLA in healthy donors. Study observations and caveats: The authors later found most CMV-associated TCR beta chains appeared HLA-restricted. It was reported that the classifier diagnosed cytomegalovirus status with high specificity and sensitivity in both the original and validation cohorts.

V gave up 1 base and J gave up 2 bases; unmatched junction bases: 2. CDR3 length equals 16 residues. The germline V gene has CDR1 SGHRS and CDR2 YFSETQ. Amplification used 60 Vbeta primers and 13 Jbeta primers. Clones were sequenced by immunoSEQ multiplex PCR, and TCRdb holds only the in-frame ones, with some missing. The table lists 130,000 or so clones, around 79% of them singletons. As concerns this clone: Antigen: not known.

The source is a middle-aged woman in good health and CMV-seropositive. The sequenced sample consisted of PBMCs. The chain is built from TRBV5-1 and TRBJ2-6; TRBD1 matches at 8 bases. CDR3 sequence (DNA): TGCGCCAGCAGCTTGACGGACAGGGCTGGGGCCAACGTCCTGACTTTC. The encoded protein is CASSLTDRAGANVLTF.